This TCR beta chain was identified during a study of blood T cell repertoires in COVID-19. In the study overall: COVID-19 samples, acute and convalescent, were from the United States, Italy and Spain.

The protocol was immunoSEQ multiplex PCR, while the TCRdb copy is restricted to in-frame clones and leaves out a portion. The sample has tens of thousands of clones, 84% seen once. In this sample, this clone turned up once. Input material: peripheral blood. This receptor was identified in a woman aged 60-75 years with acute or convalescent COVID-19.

CDR3 loop: CASSDRGLGLGDEQFF. The CDR3 bases are TGTGCCAGCAGTGACCGGGGGTTGGGCCTGGGCGATGAGCAGTTCTTC. The chain employs TRBV6-4 and TRBJ2-1, with D possibly TRBD2 on 6 matching bases. The V and J ends lost 2 bases and 8 bases respectively, with 19 bases between them. Germline-derived CDR1 and CDR2 are MRHNA and SNTAGT. The CDR3 is 16 residues long.